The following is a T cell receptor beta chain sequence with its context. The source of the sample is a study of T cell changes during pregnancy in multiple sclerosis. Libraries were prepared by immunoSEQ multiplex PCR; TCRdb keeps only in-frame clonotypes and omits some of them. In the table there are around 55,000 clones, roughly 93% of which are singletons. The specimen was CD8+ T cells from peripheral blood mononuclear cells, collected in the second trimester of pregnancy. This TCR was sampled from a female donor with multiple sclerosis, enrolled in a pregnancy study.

The CDR3 region is CAITTGGADEQFF. In DNA, the CDR3 is TGTGCCATCACTACGGGGGGGGCTGATGAGCAGTTCTTC. The gene calls are TRBV10-3 and TRBJ2-1; 8 nucleotides match TRBD2. Looked up from germline, CDR1 is ENHRY and CDR2 is SYGVKD. V shed 7 bases and J 8 bases; nucleotides not matched to a gene: 7. CDR3 size: 13 residues.